A single sample gave rise to the 27 T cell receptor beta chains below, sequenced in a study of control samples from healthy donors and cancer patients. This table comes from immunoSEQ multiplex PCR, and its TCRdb copy is limited to in-frame clones, with some not included. Of some 410,000 clones listed, about 93% are singletons. The source material was PBMCs. All receptors derive from a man aged 40-49 years with head and neck cancer.

This chain joins TRBV9 and TRBJ1-4; D call uncertain. This CDR3 is 14 amino acids long. CDR1 is SGDLS and CDR2 is YYNGEE in the germline V gene. V gave up 4 bases and J gave up 2 bases, with 9 bases separating them. CDR3: CASSKQSTNEKLFF. The CDR3 DNA sequence: TGTGCCAGCAGCAAACAGTCGACTAATGAAAAACTGTTTTTT.

J is TRBJ2-7 and V is TRBV5-1, with D perhaps matching TRBD1 (6 bases). The CDR3 is 14 residues long. V was shortened by 2 bases and J by 1 base, with 10 bases between the two germline ends. Germline CDR1 reads SGHRS; CDR2 reads YFSETQ. CDR3 sequence reads: CASSFQDRSYEQYF. The CDR3 DNA reads TGCGCCAGCAGCTTTCAGGACAGATCCTACGAGCAGTACTTC.

This clone was seen just once. The chain has TRBV30 and TRBJ1-1; D call uncertain. Trimming stripped 4 bases from V and 1 base from J, with 10 bases between. CDR3 size: 13 residues. Germline CDR1 reads GTSNPN; CDR2 reads SVGIG (reference sequence). The CDR3 here is CAWIGVRNTEAFF. CDR3 DNA: TGTGCCTGGATCGGCGTCCGGAACACTGAAGCTTTCTTT.

This chain joins TRBV3-1 (or the pseudogene TRBV3-2) and TRBJ1-4; TRBD1 aligns across 8 bases. CDR1 and CDR2 from the germline V gene are LGHDT and YNNKEL (reference sequence). The V segment lost 3 bases and the J segment 7 bases; nucleotides outside the gene matches: 4. This CDR3 region has 14 residues. The chain's CDR3 is CASSHGTGIEKLFF. Written as DNA, the CDR3 is TGTGCCAGCAGCCACGGGACAGGTATTGAAAAACTGTTTTTT.

The chain uses TRBV28 and TRBJ1-2; D gene unclear. Germline CDR1 is MDHEN and CDR2 is SYDVKM. This CDR3 is built from 14 residues. V lost 7 bases, J lost 8 bases, and 20 bases lay in between. The CDR3 reads CASTLRGIVEGYTF. In DNA, the CDR3 is TGTGCCAGCACTCTCCGCGGGATTGTGGAAGGCTACACCTTC.

In DNA form, the CDR3 reads TGTGCCTGGAGTGATCCCAGGACAACCAACACCGGGGAGCTGTTTTTT. Protein sequence: CAWSDPRTTNTGELFF. The genes are TRBV30 and TRBJ2-2; the D gene is possibly TRBD1 (5 bases). V shed 1 base and J shed 2 bases, with 14 bases lying between them. The CDR3 consists of 16 residues. Per the germline V gene, CDR1 is GTSNPN and CDR2 is SVGIG (reference sequence).

The chain is built from TRBV7-2 and TRBJ1-5; D is uncertain. V dropped 5 bases and J dropped 7 bases, with 9 bases sitting between them. Germline V gene lookup returns CDR1 SGHTA and CDR2 FQGNSA. CDR3 length equals 12 residues. CDR3 bases: TGTGCCAGCAGCGAATATCAGCAGCCCCAGCATTTT. As protein: CASSEYQQPQHF.

Here the CDR3 reads CASSYSESQPQHF. The CDR3 DNA follows: TGTGCCAGCAGTTACTCGGAATCTCAGCCCCAGCATTTT. The gene calls are TRBV6-2 or TRBV6-3 and TRBJ1-5; D not resolved. There are 13 residues in the CDR3. Trimming took off 0 bases at V and 6 bases at J, with 6 bases between the two ends. Germline V gene sequence: CDR1 MNHEY, CDR2 SVGEGT.

This chain joins TRBV10-3 and TRBJ2-6; D ambiguous. The V gene lost 8 bases and the J gene lost 3 bases, with 5 bases spanning the gap. Germline values: CDR1 ENHRY, CDR2 SYGVKD. CDR3 length: 12 amino acids. CDR3 amino acids: CAILGGANVLTF. In nucleotides, the CDR3 is TGTGCCATCCTGGGTGGGGCCAACGTCCTGACTTTC.

The chain employs TRBV5-6 and TRBJ2-7, with TRBD1 as a possible D gene (5 bases). Trimming removed 7 bases from V and 3 bases from J, with 8 bases in between. CDR3 length: 11 residues. In germline, CDR1 is SGHDT, CDR2 YYEEEE. CDR3 sequence reads: CASGRGYEQYF. In nucleotides, the CDR3 is TGTGCCAGCGGAAGGGGCTACGAGCAGTACTTC.

The V gene is TRBV9, the J gene TRBJ2-2, with 7 bases identical to TRBD2. Germline-derived CDR1 and CDR2 are SGDLS and YYNGEE. Trimming cost V 3 bases and J 0 bases; bases outside gene matches: 5. This CDR3 comprises 16 residues. The CDR3 DNA reads as TGTGCCAGCAGCGCCCGGACTAGGCCGAACACCGGGGAGCTGTTTTTT. It is translated as CASSARTRPNTGELFF. Looking up the rest from reference TRBV9 and TRBJ2-2 gives the full variable domain: DSGVTQTPKHLITATGQRVTLRCSPRSGDLSVYWYQQSLDQGLQFLIQYYNGEERAKGNILERFSAQQFPDLHSELNLSSLELGDSALYFCASSARTRPNTGELFFGEGSRLTVL.

The rearrangement joins TRBV19 to TRBJ2-1, with 7 bases identical to TRBD2. Trimming cost V 7 bases and J 9 bases; bases outside gene matches: 3. Germline V lookup: CDR1 LNHDA, CDR2 SQIVND (reference sequence). CDR3 length equals 11 residues. This chain's CDR3 is CASKGGGEQFF. In DNA, the CDR3 is TGTGCCAGTAAGGGCGGGGGTGAGCAGTTCTTC. Combining the CDR3 with reference TRBV19 and TRBJ2-1 gives the whole variable domain DGGITQSPKYLFRKEGQNVTLSCEQNLNHDAMYWYRQDPGQGLRLIYYSQIVNDFQKGDIAEGYSVSREKKESFPLTVTSAQKNPTAFYLCASKGGGEQFFGPGTRLTVL.

This chain uses TRBV5-4 with TRBJ1-2, with D perhaps TRBD1 (6 bases). This CDR3 has 14 amino acids. CDR1 is SGHNT and CDR2 is YYREEE in the germline V gene (reference sequence). Between the trimmed V and J ends, which lost 4 bases and 4 bases, there was a span of 14 bases. CDR3 protein: CASSPWAGAYGYTF. The CDR3 coding sequence is TGTGCCAGCAGCCCGTGGGCGGGGGCCTATGGCTACACCTTC.

V gene TRBV15 combines with J gene TRBJ2-2; no firm D call. CDR3 length: 14 amino acids. Germline V gene sequence: CDR1 LNHNV, CDR2 YYDKDF (reference sequence). CDR3 DNA: TGTGCGACGTCGGAAGCCCCGAACACCGGGGAGCTGTTTTTT. The encoded protein is CATSEAPNTGELFF.

This chain links TRBV2 with TRBJ2-5, with 10 bases fitting TRBD1. The CDR3 has 15 residues. Germline CDR1 SNHLY, CDR2 FYNNEI. The ends lost 3 bases at V and 2 bases at J; junction bases unmatched: 3. The CDR3 sequence is CASSETGGKQETQYF. The CDR3 bases are TGTGCCAGCAGTGAGACAGGGGGCAAACAAGAGACCCAGTACTTC.

V is TRBV29-1 and J is TRBJ1-4; 9 positions agree with TRBD1. Germline V gives CDR1 SQVTM, CDR2 ANQGSEA. The CDR3 loop spans 13 amino acids. V was pared by 6 bases and J by 8 bases, with 7 bases of the junction left unmatched. The CDR3 DNA sequence: TGCAGCGTCGAACAGGGGGCACGGGAAAAACTGTTTTTT. Amino acids: CSVEQGAREKLFF.

V is TRBV5-1 and J is TRBJ1-1; no reliable D call. V dropped 2 bases and J dropped 1 base, with 9 bases sitting between them. Germline CDR1 SGHRS, CDR2 YFSETQ. The CDR3 length is 14 residues. The CDR3 protein is CASSFTDENTEAFF. DNA of the CDR3: TGCGCCAGCAGCTTTACGGACGAGAACACTGAAGCTTTCTTT.

V and J are TRBV4-1 and TRBJ1-2; D not resolved. CDR1 is MGHRA, CDR2 YSYEKL, per germline. V lost 0 bases, J lost 3 bases, and 11 bases lay in between. There are 15 residues in the CDR3. This CDR3 is CASSQDLGLYYGYTF. The CDR3 coding sequence is TGCGCCAGCAGCCAAGATCTCGGGCTTTACTATGGCTACACCTTC.

The chain couples TRBV28 to TRBJ1-6; tentatively, D is TRBD1 (5 bases). The germline V gene encodes CDR1 MDHEN and CDR2 SYDVKM. Trimming removed 10 bases from V and 9 bases from J, with 16 bases in between. The CDR3 has 13 residues. CDR3 sequence: CATKENGGSPLHF. In DNA, the CDR3 is TGTGCCACCAAGGAAAATGGGGGTTCACCCCTCCACTTT. The complete variable domain, with remaining parts taken from reference TRBV28 and TRBJ1-6, reads DVKVTQSSRYLVKRTGEKVFLECVQDMDHENMFWYRQDPGLGLRLIYFSYDVKMKEKGDIPEGYSVSREKKERFSLILESASTNQTSMYLCATKENGGSPLHFGNGTRLTVT.

V is TRBV7-8 and J is TRBJ1-1; D is uncertain. With 5 bases removed from V and 0 bases from J, the gap between germline ends came to 19 bases. Germline CDR1 reads SGHVS; CDR2 reads FQNEAQ. The CDR3 is made up of 17 amino acids. CDR3 loop: CASSPLGRAFMNTEAFF. The CDR3 coding sequence is TGTGCCAGCAGCCCATTAGGGCGGGCCTTCATGAACACTGAAGCTTTCTTT.

The gene calls are TRBV6-5 and TRBJ1-1; D call uncertain. This CDR3 has 13 amino acids. Germline-derived CDR1 and CDR2 are MNHEY and SVGAGI. Trimming stripped 3 bases from V and 0 bases from J, with 5 bases between. This chain's CDR3 is CASSYIVNTEAFF. CDR3 nucleotide sequence: TGTGCCAGCAGTTATATTGTGAACACTGAAGCTTTCTTT.

About this clone: The sample holds other DNA sequences that translate to the same CDR3. The rearrangement uses TRBV19 and TRBJ1-6, with D hard to call. V lost 3 bases, J lost 5 bases, and 8 bases lay in between. The CDR3 consists of 14 residues. Looked up from germline, CDR1 is LNHDA and CDR2 is SQIVND (reference sequence). The CDR3 DNA is TGTGCCAGTAGTATCTCGGGTGATAATTCACCCCTCCACTTT. Protein: CASSISGDNSPLHF.

This chain uses TRBV12-3 or TRBV12-4 with TRBJ2-7, with a weak D call TRBD2 (6 bases). Trimming left V 6 bases short and J 5 bases short, with 14 bases between. CDR3 length: 13 residues. This CDR3 is CASRRPGTDEQYF. CDR3 sequence (DNA): TGTGCCAGCAGGCGTCCCGGGACTGACGAGCAGTACTTC.

This rearrangement joins TRBV5-6 to TRBJ1-1; tentative D call: TRBD1 (5 bases). Between the trimmed V and J ends, which lost 1 base and 3 bases, there was a span of 13 bases. The germline CDR1 and CDR2 sequences are SGHDT and YYEEEE. This CDR3 region has 15 residues. CDR3 amino acids: CASSLNHWGDTEAFF. The CDR3 DNA is TGTGCCAGCAGCTTGAACCATTGGGGGGACACTGAAGCTTTCTTT.

This chain links TRBV7-9 with TRBJ2-5; 9 bases are a match to TRBD1. The CDR3 is made up of 19 amino acids. V lost 0 bases and J lost 0; bases outside the gene matches: 11. Germline CDR1 reads SEHNR; CDR2 reads FQNEAQ (reference sequence). This chain's CDR3 is CASSLAAYTGGYHQETQYF. As DNA, the CDR3 is TGTGCCAGCAGCTTAGCCGCTTATACAGGGGGCTACCACCAAGAGACCCAGTACTTC. Full variable domain (missing parts from reference TRBV7-9 and TRBJ2-5): DTGVSQNPRHKITKRGQNVTFRCDPISEHNRLYWYRQTLGQGPEFLTYFQNEAQLEKSRLLSDRFSAERPKGSFSTLEIQRTEQGDSAMYLCASSLAAYTGGYHQETQYFGPGTRLLVL.

This chain links TRBV20-1 with TRBJ1-3; perhaps TRBD1 as D (6 bases). The germline V and J ends were trimmed by 3 bases and 4 bases, with 10 bases remaining between them. Germline CDR1 reads DFQATT; CDR2 reads SNEGSKA (reference sequence). The CDR3 is 13 amino acids. The CDR3 DNA is TGCAGTGCTAGTTCAGGGGACGGAAACACCATATATTTT. Translated, it gives CSASSGDGNTIYF.

The V gene is TRBV27, the J gene TRBJ2-3; no reliable D call. V shed 3 bases and J shed 1 base, with 8 bases lying between them. The CDR3 is 14 amino acids. Germline V gene lookup returns CDR1 MNHEY and CDR2 SMNVEV (reference sequence). CDR3 in DNA: TGTGCCAGCAGTTTTATCCGGGGCACAGATACGCAGTATTTT. This encodes CASSFIRGTDTQYF.